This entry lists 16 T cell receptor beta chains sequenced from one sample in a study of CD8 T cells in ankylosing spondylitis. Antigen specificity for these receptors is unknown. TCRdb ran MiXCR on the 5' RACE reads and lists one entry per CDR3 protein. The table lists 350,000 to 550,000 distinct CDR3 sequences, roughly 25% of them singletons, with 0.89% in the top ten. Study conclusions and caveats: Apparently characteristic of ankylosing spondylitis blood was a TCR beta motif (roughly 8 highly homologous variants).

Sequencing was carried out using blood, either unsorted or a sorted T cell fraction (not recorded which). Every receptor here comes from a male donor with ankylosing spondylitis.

The CDR3 DNA reads TGCGCCAGCAGCCAAGATCCCCCTCGCACAGATACGCAGTATTTT. Its protein product is CASSQDPPRTDTQYF. The chain combines TRBV4-1 with TRBJ2-3, with D hard to call. The V and J ends lost 0 bases and 1 base respectively, with 8 bases between them. The CDR3 has 15 residues. Germline lookup yields CDR1 MGHRA and CDR2 YSYEKL.

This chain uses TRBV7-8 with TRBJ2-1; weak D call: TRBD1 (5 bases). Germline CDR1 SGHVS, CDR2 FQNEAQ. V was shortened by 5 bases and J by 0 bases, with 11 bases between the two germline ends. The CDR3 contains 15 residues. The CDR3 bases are TGTGCCAGCAGCAACACAGGCCGCTCCTACAATGAGCAGTTCTTC. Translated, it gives CASSNTGRSYNEQFF.

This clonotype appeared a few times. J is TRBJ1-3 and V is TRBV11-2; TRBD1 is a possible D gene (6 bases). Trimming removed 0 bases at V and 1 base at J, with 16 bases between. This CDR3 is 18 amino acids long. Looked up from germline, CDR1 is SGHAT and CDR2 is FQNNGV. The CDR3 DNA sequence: TGTGCCAGCAGCTTAGAGGGTGTCAGGGGTAGATCTGGAAACACCATATATTTT. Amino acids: CASSLEGVRGRSGNTIYF.

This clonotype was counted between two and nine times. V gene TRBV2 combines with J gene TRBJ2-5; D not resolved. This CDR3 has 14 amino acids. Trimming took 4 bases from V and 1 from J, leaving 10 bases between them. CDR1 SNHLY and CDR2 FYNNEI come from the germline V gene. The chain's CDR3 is CASSVRPTQETQYF. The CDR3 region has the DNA TGTGCCAGCAGTGTGAGGCCAACCCAAGAGACCCAGTACTTC. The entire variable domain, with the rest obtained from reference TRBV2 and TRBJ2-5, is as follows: EPEVTQTPSHQVTQMGQEVILRCVPISNHLYFYWYRQILGQKVEFLVSFYNNEISEKSEIFDDQFSVERPDGSNFTLKIRSTKLEDSAMYFCASSVRPTQETQYFGPGTRLLVL.

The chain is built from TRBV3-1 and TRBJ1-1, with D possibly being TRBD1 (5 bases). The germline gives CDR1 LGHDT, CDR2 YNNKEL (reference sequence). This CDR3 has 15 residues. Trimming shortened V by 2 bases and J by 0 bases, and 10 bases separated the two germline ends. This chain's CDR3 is CASSQMWGVNTEAFF. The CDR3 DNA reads TGTGCCAGCAGCCAAATGTGGGGGGTGAACACTGAAGCTTTCTTT.

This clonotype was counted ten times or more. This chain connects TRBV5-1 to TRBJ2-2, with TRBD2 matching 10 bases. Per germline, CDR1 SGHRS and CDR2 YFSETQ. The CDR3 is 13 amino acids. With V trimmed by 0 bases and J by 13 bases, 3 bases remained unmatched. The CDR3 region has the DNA TGCGCCAGCAGCTTGGAACTAGCGGGAACGCTGTTTTTT. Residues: CASSLELAGTLFF.

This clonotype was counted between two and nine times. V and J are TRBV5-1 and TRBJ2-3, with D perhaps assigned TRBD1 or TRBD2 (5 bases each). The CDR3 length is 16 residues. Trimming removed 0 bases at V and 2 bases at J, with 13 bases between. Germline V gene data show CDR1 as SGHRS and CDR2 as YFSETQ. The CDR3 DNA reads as TGCGCCAGCAGCTTGGACGGGGACGGTGACACAGATACGCAGTATTTT. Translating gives CASSLDGDGDTDTQYF. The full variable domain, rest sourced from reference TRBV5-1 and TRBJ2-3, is KAGVTQTPRYLIKTRGQQVTLSCSPISGHRSVSWYQQTPGQGLQFLFEYFSETQRNKGNFPGRFSGRQFSNSRSEMNVSTLELGDSALYLCASSLDGDGDTDTQYFGPGTRLTVL.

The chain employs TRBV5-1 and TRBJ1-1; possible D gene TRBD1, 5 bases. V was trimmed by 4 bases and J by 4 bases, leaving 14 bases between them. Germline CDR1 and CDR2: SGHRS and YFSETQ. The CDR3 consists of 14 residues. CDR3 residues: CASSEGDPVTEAFF. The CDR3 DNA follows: TGCGCCAGCAGCGAAGGGGATCCCGTCACTGAAGCTTTCTTT.

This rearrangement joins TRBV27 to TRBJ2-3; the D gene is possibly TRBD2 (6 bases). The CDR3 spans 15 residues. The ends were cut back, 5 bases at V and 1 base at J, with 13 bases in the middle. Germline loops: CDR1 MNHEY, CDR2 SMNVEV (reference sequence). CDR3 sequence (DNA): TGTGCCAGCAGTCTTATAGCGGAACGCACAGATACGCAGTATTTT. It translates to CASSLIAERTDTQYF.

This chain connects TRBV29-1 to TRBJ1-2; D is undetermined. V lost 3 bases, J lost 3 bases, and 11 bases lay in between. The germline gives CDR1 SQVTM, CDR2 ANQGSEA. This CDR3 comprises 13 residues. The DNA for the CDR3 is TGCAGCGTTGATCTGGCGCCAGACTATGGCTACACCTTC. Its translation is CSVDLAPDYGYTF. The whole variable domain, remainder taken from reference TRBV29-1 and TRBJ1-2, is SAVISQKPSRDICQRGTSLTIQCQVDSQVTMMFWYRQQPGQSLTLIATANQGSEATYESGFVIDKFPISRPNLTFSTLTVSNMSPEDSSIYLCSVDLAPDYGYTFGSGTRLTVV.

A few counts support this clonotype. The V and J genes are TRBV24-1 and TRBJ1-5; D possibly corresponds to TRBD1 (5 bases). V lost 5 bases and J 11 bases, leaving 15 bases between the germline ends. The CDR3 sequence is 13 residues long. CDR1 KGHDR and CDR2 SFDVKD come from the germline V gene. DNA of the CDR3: TGTGCCACCAGTGGGGGGGGAGGGCTGGCCCAGCATTTT. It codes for CATSGGGGLAQHF.

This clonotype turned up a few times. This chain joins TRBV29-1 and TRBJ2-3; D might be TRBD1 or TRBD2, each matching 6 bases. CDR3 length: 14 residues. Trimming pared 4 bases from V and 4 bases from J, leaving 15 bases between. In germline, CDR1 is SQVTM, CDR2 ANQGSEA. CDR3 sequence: CSVARGLRADTQYF. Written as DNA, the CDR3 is TGCAGCGTTGCCCGGGGGCTTAGGGCAGATACGCAGTATTTT.

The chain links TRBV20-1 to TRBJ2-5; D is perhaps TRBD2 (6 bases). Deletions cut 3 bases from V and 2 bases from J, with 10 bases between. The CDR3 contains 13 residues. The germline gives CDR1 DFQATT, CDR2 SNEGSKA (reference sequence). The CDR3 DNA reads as TGCAGTGCTAGCTTAGCGGATCAAGAGACCCAGTACTTC. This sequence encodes CSASLADQETQYF.

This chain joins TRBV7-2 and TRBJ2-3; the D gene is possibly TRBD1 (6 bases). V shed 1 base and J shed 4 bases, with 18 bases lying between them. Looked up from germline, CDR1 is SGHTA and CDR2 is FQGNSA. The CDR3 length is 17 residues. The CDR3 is CASSLGPQGVGADTQYF. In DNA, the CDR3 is TGTGCCAGCAGCTTAGGCCCACAGGGAGTAGGGGCAGATACGCAGTATTTT.

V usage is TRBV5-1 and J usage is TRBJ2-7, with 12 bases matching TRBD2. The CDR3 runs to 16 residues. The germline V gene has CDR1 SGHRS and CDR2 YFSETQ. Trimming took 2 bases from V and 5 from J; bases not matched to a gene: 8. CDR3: CASSLLGLAGSDEQYF. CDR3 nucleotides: TGCGCCAGCAGCTTATTAGGACTAGCGGGATCGGACGAGCAGTACTTC. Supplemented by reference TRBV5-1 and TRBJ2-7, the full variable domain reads KAGVTQTPRYLIKTRGQQVTLSCSPISGHRSVSWYQQTPGQGLQFLFEYFSETQRNKGNFPGRFSGRQFSNSRSEMNVSTLELGDSALYLCASSLLGLAGSDEQYFGPGTRLTVT.

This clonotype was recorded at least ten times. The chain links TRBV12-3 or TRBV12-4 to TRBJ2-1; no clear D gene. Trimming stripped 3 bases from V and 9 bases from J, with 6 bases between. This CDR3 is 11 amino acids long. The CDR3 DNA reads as TGTGCCAGCAGTTTTTTGTCTGAGCAGTTCTTC. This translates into CASSFLSEQFF.